Shown below are 30 T cell receptor beta chains from a single sample sequenced in a study of cytomegalovirus exposure and HLA in healthy donors. Primers for the PCR totalled 60 Vbeta and 13 Jbeta. Clones were read by immunoSEQ multiplex PCR, and TCRdb kept only the in-frame ones, dropping some. The sample holds about 110,000 clones; over 60% are singletons and the top ten take under 8%. The sequencing sample was made of PBMCs. The receptor source for this set is a woman between 45 and 60 years old in good health and CMV-seropositive.

CDR3 in amino acids: CASSLTGMGEQYF. CDR3 DNA sequence: TGTGCCAGCAGCCTGACAGGGATGGGCGAGCAGTACTTC. The chain recombines TRBV28 with TRBJ2-7; 7 bases fit TRBD1. Germline CDR1 and CDR2: MDHEN and SYDVKM. V was clipped by 6 bases and J by 6 bases; unmatched bases: 8. The CDR3 length is 13 residues.

The chain combines TRBV12-5 with TRBJ2-5, with TRBD2 matching over 11 bases. Germline V gene sequence: CDR1 LGHNT, CDR2 FRNRAP. The CDR3 consists of 15 residues. The junction had 3 bases not matched to a gene; V was cut back by 3 bases and J by 3 bases. This CDR3 is CASGFTGLAEETQYF. The CDR3 DNA reads as TGTGCTAGTGGTTTTACGGGACTAGCGGAAGAGACCCAGTACTTC.

The V gene is TRBV13, the J gene TRBJ2-1; TRBD2 matches 8 bases. Germline loops: CDR1 PRHDT, CDR2 FYEKMQ (reference sequence). V shed 3 bases and J 3 bases; nucleotides not matched to a gene: 13. The CDR3 is 18 amino acids. The DNA for the CDR3 is TGTGCCAGCAGCTTGGGGTTTACGGGGGGGCCGGACTACAATGAGCAGTTCTTC. This encodes CASSLGFTGGPDYNEQFF. The full variable domain, in which reference TRBV13 and TRBJ2-1 provide the parts outside the CDR3, is AAGVIQSPRHLIKEKRETATLKCYPIPRHDTVYWYQQGPGQDPQFLISFYEKMQSDKGSIPDRFSAQQFSDYHSELNMSSLELGDSALYFCASSLGFTGGPDYNEQFFGPGTRLTVL.

The chain couples TRBV6-1 to TRBJ1-2; 7 bases match TRBD1. Germline assignment: CDR1 MNHNS and CDR2 SASEGT. V shed 5 bases and J 1 base; nucleotides not matched to a gene: 7. The CDR3 runs to 15 residues. The CDR3 DNA is TGTGCCAGCAGTAGGACAGGTCGAGTTAACTATGGCTACACCTTC. Protein product: CASSRTGRVNYGYTF.

The chain is built from TRBV5-1 and TRBJ1-5; D remains unclear. The CDR3 runs to 14 residues. Germline CDR1 and CDR2: SGHRS and YFSETQ. The germline V and J ends were trimmed by 0 bases and 3 bases, with 7 bases remaining between them. CDR3 region: CASSLAGNNQPQHF. The CDR3 DNA sequence: TGCGCCAGCAGCTTGGCCGGGAACAATCAGCCCCAGCATTTT.

CDR3 bases: TGTGCCAGTAGTATAGAGCCGGGACTTGCCTACGAGCAGTACTTC. Residues: CASSIEPGLAYEQYF. The V and J genes are TRBV19 and TRBJ2-5, with D possibly being TRBD2 (6 bases). The J call may be incorrect, as the DNA end agrees better with TRBJ2-7. The CDR3 is 15 amino acids. Germline V CDR1 and CDR2: LNHDA, SQIVND (reference sequence).

This clone showed up just a few times. V and J are TRBV2 and TRBJ1-2; D not resolved. Deletions cut 1 base from V and 4 bases from J, with 10 bases between. Germline CDR1 reads SNHLY; CDR2 reads FYNNEI. This CDR3 contains 14 residues. The CDR3 DNA follows: TGTGCCAGCAGTGAAGGTCCGAGAACCTATGGCTACACCTTC. It encodes CASSEGPRTYGYTF.

This chain connects TRBV6-1 to TRBJ1-4; D gene unclear. Germline V gene data show CDR1 as MNHNS and CDR2 as SASEGT. This CDR3 spans 15 amino acids. V dropped 6 bases and J dropped 3 bases, with 14 bases sitting between them. This CDR3 is CASRLSLVPNEKLFF. The CDR3, as DNA: TGTGCCAGCAGATTGAGCTTGGTGCCTAATGAAAAACTGTTTTTT.

With regard to this clone: One end of the junction varies from germline; a read error may be responsible. This chain joins TRBV7-7 and TRBJ1-1; 7 nucleotides line up with TRBD1. The CDR3 sequence is 16 residues long. Per the germline V gene, CDR1 is SSHAT and CDR2 is FNYEAQ (reference sequence). CDR3 DNA sequence: TGTGCTAGCAGCAAATGGACAGGAAAGATGAACACTGAAGCTTTCTTT. Encoded protein: CASSKWTGKMNTEAFF. Full variable domain (rest looked up from reference TRBV7-7 and TRBJ1-1): GAGVSQSPRYKVTKRGQDVTLRCDPISSHATLYWYQQALGQGPEFLTYFNYEAQPDKSGLPSDRFSAERPEGSISTLTIQRTEQRDSAMYRCASSKWTGKMNTEAFFGQGTRLTVV.

The rearrangement joins TRBV9 to TRBJ2-1; no clear D gene. The germline CDR1 and CDR2 sequences are SGDLS and YYNGEE. Trimming took 3 bases from V and 4 from J, leaving 11 bases between them. The CDR3 runs 14 residues. The CDR3 DNA reads as TGTGCCAGCAGCGCCCAGGTTGGGTACAATGAGCAGTTCTTC. Translation gives CASSAQVGYNEQFF.

In nucleotides, the CDR3 is TGTGCCAGCAGTTTTCGCCCGACGACAGGGCCCTCGGATGGAGCCAAGGTCTATGGCTACACCTTC. This sequence encodes CASSFRPTTGPSDGAKVYGYTF. J is TRBJ1-2 and V is TRBV27; the match to TRBD1 covers 7 bases. Trimming took 3 bases from V and 4 from J; bases not matched to a gene: 29. The CDR3 extends over 22 amino acids. The V gene's germline CDR1 is MNHEY and CDR2 SMNVEV (reference sequence).

V and J are TRBV7-3 and TRBJ1-1; no firm D call. Trimming removed 1 base at V and 1 base at J, with 7 bases between. Germline CDR1 SGHTA, CDR2 FQGTGA. The CDR3 extends over 14 amino acids. The CDR3 loop reads CASSLIGGNTEAFF. CDR3 nucleotides: TGTGCCAGCAGCTTAATTGGCGGGAACACTGAAGCTTTCTTT.

This clone was seen a handful of times. V and J are TRBV6-5 and TRBJ1-1; no clear D gene. The ends were cut back, 0 bases at V and 0 bases at J, with 5 bases in the middle. Germline lookup yields CDR1 MNHEY and CDR2 SVGAGI. CDR3 length equals 14 residues. The CDR3: CASSYSGVNTEAFF. In DNA, the CDR3 is TGTGCCAGCAGTTACTCCGGGGTGAACACTGAAGCTTTCTTT.

The chain combines TRBV15 with TRBJ2-1; 9 bases map to TRBD1. There are 17 residues in the CDR3. V dropped 1 base and J dropped 2; count of bases not matched to a gene: 6. Germline CDR1 and CDR2: LNHNV and YYDKDF (reference sequence). CDR3 DNA: TGTGCCACCAGCAGAGGATTGGGGACAGGGCCCTACAATGAGCAGTTCTTC. Translation gives CATSRGLGTGPYNEQFF.

This clone was observed once. This chain joins TRBV12-5 and TRBJ2-3; possibly TRBD2 for D (6 bases). The length of the CDR3 is 14 residues. The germline V and J ends were trimmed by 1 base and 2 bases, with 7 bases remaining between them. Germline CDR1 reads LGHNT; CDR2 reads FRNRAP. The CDR3 region has the DNA TGTGCTAGTGGTTTGGCGGGGGTCACAGATACGCAGTATTTT. Protein sequence: CASGLAGVTDTQYF.

The chain has TRBV2 and TRBJ1-1; 8 nucleotides line up with TRBD1. CDR3 length equals 13 residues. J gave up 4 bases and V 6 bases, and 4 bases lay outside the gene matches. Germline assignment: CDR1 SNHLY and CDR2 FYNNEI. CDR3 sequence: CASSQGAGTEAFF. The CDR3 DNA is TGTGCCAGCAGCCAGGGGGCCGGCACTGAAGCTTTCTTT.

The chain carries TRBV7-2 and TRBJ2-5, with D tentatively TRBD2 (6 bases). Germline lookup yields CDR1 SGHTA and CDR2 FQGNSA. This CDR3 has 16 residues. Trimming took off 8 bases at V and 2 bases at J, with 21 bases between the two ends. The CDR3 DNA reads as TGTGCCAGCTCCGGGGGTTTGGCCAGGGAACAAGAGACCCAGTACTTC. It codes for CASSGGLAREQETQYF.

This rearrangement joins TRBV5-1 to TRBJ2-7, with a weak D call TRBD1 (6 bases). There are 15 residues in the CDR3. The germline CDR1 and CDR2 sequences are SGHRS and YFSETQ. Trimming stripped 4 bases from V and 0 bases from J, with 14 bases between. CDR3: CASSDISQGSYEQYF. In DNA, the CDR3 is TGCGCCAGCAGCGACATTTCACAGGGCTCCTACGAGCAGTACTTC.

The V call is TRBV4-1, the J call TRBJ1-1; unclear D gene. V lost 1 base and J 5 bases, leaving 14 bases between the germline ends. From germline, CDR1 is MGHRA and CDR2 YSYEKL. The length of the CDR3 is 15 residues. The CDR3 loop reads CASSQADQALTEAFF. As DNA, the CDR3 is TGCGCCAGCAGCCAAGCGGATCAGGCTTTAACTGAAGCTTTCTTT.

This chain joins TRBV7-2 and TRBJ1-5; TRBD1 might be the D (6 bases). This CDR3 comprises 14 residues. V shed 2 bases and J shed 3 bases, with 8 bases lying between them. Germline V gene sequence: CDR1 SGHTA, CDR2 FQGNSA. CDR3 nucleotide sequence: TGTGCCAGCAGCTTAAGGGGACACAATCAGCCCCAGCATTTT. This encodes CASSLRGHNQPQHF. Together with reference TRBV7-2 and TRBJ1-5, the CDR3 gives the full variable domain: GAGVSQSPSNKVTEKGKDVELRCDPISGHTALYWYRQSLGQGLEFLIYFQGNSAPDKSGLPSDRFSAERTGGSVSTLTIQRTQQEDSAVYLCASSLRGHNQPQHFGDGTRLSIL.

The V call is TRBV27, the J call TRBJ2-5; D call uncertain. The CDR3 consists of 13 residues. Trimming shortened V by 7 bases and J by 1 base, and 10 bases separated the two germline ends. Germline CDR1 reads MNHEY; CDR2 reads SMNVEV (reference sequence). The CDR3 loop is CASTTSFQETQYF. For the CDR3, the DNA is TGTGCCAGCACCACATCATTCCAAGAGACCCAGTACTTC.

The chain has TRBV7-2 and TRBJ2-5; TRBD2 agrees at 8 bases. The V gene's germline CDR1 is SGHTA and CDR2 FQGNSA. The CDR3 is 17 residues long. The trim removed 3 bases at V and 4 bases at J, leaving 13 bases unmatched. The CDR3 coding sequence is TGTGCCAGCAGCTTTACGTTTGGCGGGGGGATCCCAGAGACCCAGTACTTC. This gives the protein CASSFTFGGGIPETQYF.

This clone is a singleton in its sample. The rearrangement joins TRBV9 to TRBJ1-5; D not resolved. V was trimmed by 0 bases and J by 2 bases, leaving 6 bases between them. Germline assignment: CDR1 SGDLS and CDR2 YYNGEE. The CDR3 runs 14 residues. In DNA, the CDR3 is TGTGCCAGCAGCGTAGACTTCGGCAATCAGCCCCAGCATTTT. Translated, it gives CASSVDFGNQPQHF. Combining the CDR3 with reference TRBV9 and TRBJ1-5 gives the whole variable domain DSGVTQTPKHLITATGQRVTLRCSPRSGDLSVYWYQQSLDQGLQFLIQYYNGEERAKGNILERFSAQQFPDLHSELNLSSLELGDSALYFCASSVDFGNQPQHFGDGTRLSIL.

The V call is TRBV4-1, the J call TRBJ2-1; D not resolved. Germline values: CDR1 MGHRA, CDR2 YSYEKL. V was trimmed by 4 bases and J by 6 bases, leaving 16 bases between them. CDR3 size: 15 residues. The CDR3 nucleotides read TGCGCCAGCAGCCCACGAGACTCCGCTGCCAATGAGCAGTTCTTC. Translating it yields CASSPRDSAANEQFF.

The chain is built from TRBV19 and TRBJ2-3, with TRBD2 matching 12 bases. CDR1 is LNHDA, CDR2 SQIVND, per germline (reference sequence). The CDR3 covers 16 residues. The V segment lost 5 bases and the J segment 3 bases; nucleotides outside the gene matches: 6. Written as DNA, the CDR3 is TGTGCCAGTAGTTTACTAGCGGGGGGCAGGACAGATACGCAGTATTTT. The encoded protein is CASSLLAGGRTDTQYF.

The V gene is TRBV11-2, the J gene TRBJ1-5; D possibly corresponds to TRBD1 (6 bases). Trimming removed 6 bases at V and 5 bases at J, with 14 bases between. The germline gives CDR1 SGHAT, CDR2 FQNNGV. The CDR3 length is 14 residues. CDR3 nucleotide sequence: TGTGCCAGCAGTAACGGACAGCTCCATCAGCCCCAGCATTTT. Translation: CASSNGQLHQPQHF.

The CDR3, as DNA: TGTGCCAGCAGCGCAAGCGGGGGGGCAGATACGCAGTATTTT. As protein: CASSASGGADTQYF. V is TRBV9 and J is TRBJ2-3; 10 nucleotides align to TRBD2. This CDR3 comprises 14 residues. Trimming took 3 bases from V and 4 from J; bases not matched to a gene: 2. Germline CDR1 and CDR2: SGDLS and YYNGEE.

The chain joins TRBV6-1 to TRBJ2-7; maybe TRBD1 (6 bases). Germline-derived CDR1 and CDR2 are MNHNS and SASEGT. This CDR3 contains 15 residues. V was pared by 6 bases and J by 3 bases, with 18 bases between. CDR3 sequence reads: CASREKQGTVYEQYF. Here the CDR3 DNA reads TGTGCCAGCAGAGAAAAACAGGGAACGGTCTACGAGCAGTACTTC.

This chain joins TRBV11-3 and TRBJ2-1, with unresolved D. Germline V CDR1 and CDR2: SGHNT, YENEEA. The CDR3 consists of 15 residues. The V gene lost 2 bases and the J gene lost 7 bases, with 15 bases spanning the gap. Here the CDR3 reads CASSLKGALPNEQFF. The CDR3 DNA follows: TGTGCCAGCAGCTTAAAAGGAGCCCTCCCAAATGAGCAGTTCTTC.

The genes are TRBV2 and TRBJ2-2, with 8 bases matching TRBD1. The CDR3 runs 14 residues. J was trimmed by 7 bases and V by 6 bases; bases with no gene match: 7. Germline V lookup: CDR1 SNHLY, CDR2 FYNNEI. The CDR3: CASRQTGGLGELFF. CDR3 DNA: TGTGCCAGCAGGCAAACAGGGGGGCTCGGGGAGCTGTTTTTT.